The 24 T cell receptor beta chains in this list originate from one sample, sequenced in a study of regulatory T cells in long-lasting Graves disease. Both iRepertoire HTBI primers and Arm-PCR of CDR3 regions were used to build the TCR beta libraries. TCRdb independently ran MiXCR on the multiplex PCR reads; one entry per CDR3 protein. Of a few hundred thousand distinct CDR3 sequences in the sample, roughly 20% were seen once. Stated time point: persistent/refractory GD, antithyroid drugs over 5 years with positive TRAb. Preparation of the TCR library used RNA extracted from PBMCs. Sequencing was performed on peripheral blood mononuclear cells (PBMCs), taken when the disease was refractory, from a patient treated with antithyroid drugs. These receptors came from a woman aged 40-49 years with Graves disease.

The V gene is TRBV5-1, the J gene TRBJ1-1, with 8 bases aligning to TRBD1. J lost 3 bases, V lost 3 bases, and 4 bases had no gene match. The germline CDR1 and CDR2 sequences are SGHRS and YFSETQ. This CDR3 region has 14 residues. As DNA, the CDR3 is TGCGCCAGCAGCTGGACAGGGTCGGACACTGAAGCTTTCTTT. This codes for CASSWTGSDTEAFF. Combining the CDR3 with reference TRBV5-1 and TRBJ1-1 gives the whole variable domain KAGVTQTPRYLIKTRGQQVTLSCSPISGHRSVSWYQQTPGQGLQFLFEYFSETQRNKGNFPGRFSGRQFSNSRSEMNVSTLELGDSALYLCASSWTGSDTEAFFGQGTRLTVV.

At least ten counts were recorded for this clonotype. The chain combines TRBV11-2 with TRBJ2-7; TRBD2 matches at 8 bases. This CDR3 region has 16 residues. Germline loops: CDR1 SGHAT, CDR2 FQNNGV. The V gene end was trimmed by 5 bases and the J gene end by 2 bases; junction bases not matched to a gene: 11. This chain's CDR3 is CASSPGRGGRTYEQYF. For the CDR3, the DNA is TGTGCCAGCAGCCCTGGACGGGGGGGTAGGACCTACGAGCAGTACTTC.

The rearrangement joins TRBV19 to TRBJ1-1; D is ambiguous. Trimming cost V 3 bases and J 0 bases, with 17 bases left between them. The CDR3 totals 17 residues. Germline loops: CDR1 LNHDA, CDR2 SQIVND (reference sequence). The CDR3 spells CASSIIGRQLMNTEAFF. CDR3 nucleotide sequence: TGTGCCAGTAGTATTATCGGTCGGCAGCTCATGAACACTGAAGCTTTCTTT.

The chain links TRBV12-3 or TRBV12-4 to TRBJ2-3, with unresolved D. The CDR3 has 15 residues. The ends were cut back, 2 bases at V and 5 bases at J, with 14 bases in the middle. The CDR3 DNA reads TGTGCCAGCAGTTTAAACCCATTTATTGGAGATACGCAGTATTTT. This translates into CASSLNPFIGDTQYF.

The CDR3 DNA is TGTGCCAGCAGTTCCACCGTTAGCGGGAGAGCCGGGGAGCTGTTTTTT. This encodes CASSSTVSGRAGELFF. The rearrangement links TRBV6-2 or TRBV6-3 to TRBJ2-2; 9 bases agree with TRBD2. After removal of 4 bases from V and 6 bases from J, the junction contained 9 bases not matched to a gene. Germline lookup yields CDR1 MNHEY and CDR2 SVGEGT. The CDR3 is 16 residues long.

A few counts support this clonotype. This chain links TRBV20-1 with TRBJ2-3, with 10 bases matching TRBD2. This CDR3 region has 16 residues. The germline gives CDR1 DFQATT, CDR2 SNEGSKA (reference sequence). J was trimmed by 5 bases and V by 5 bases; bases with no gene match: 13. CDR3 in amino acids: CSASEGLAGVRDTQYF. CDR3 in DNA: TGCAGTGCTTCCGAGGGGCTAGCGGGAGTTCGAGATACGCAGTATTTT.

This clonotype has ten or more counts. CDR3 residues: CASIHGGLSNQPQHF. CDR3 in DNA: TGTGCCAGCATTCACGGGGGACTGAGCAATCAGCCCCAGCATTTT. V usage is TRBV6-1 and J usage is TRBJ1-5, with D tentatively TRBD1 (5 bases). The V and J ends lost 7 bases and 1 base respectively, with 14 bases between them. The CDR3 length is 15 residues. The germline CDR1 and CDR2 sequences are MNHNS and SASEGT.

This clonotype has only one observation. A much larger clone lies a single base off, so this may be a read error. The chain employs TRBV2 and TRBJ1-6, with 7 bases identical to TRBD1. Germline trimming cut 8 bases from V and 6 bases from J; bases unmatched to any gene: 10. CDR3 length: 15 residues. Germline V gene sequence: CDR1 SNHLY, CDR2 FYNNEI. CDR3 sequence (DNA): TGTGCCAGCGATCGACAGGGCTCGTCTAATTCACCCCTCCACTTT. Amino acid sequence: CASDRQGSSNSPLHF. Filled out from reference TRBV2 and TRBJ1-6, the complete variable domain reads EPEVTQTPSHQVTQMGQEVILRCVPISNHLYFYWYRQILGQKVEFLVSFYNNEISEKSEIFDDQFSVERPDGSNFTLKIRSTKLEDSAMYFCASDRQGSSNSPLHFGNGTRLTVT.

There are many counts of this clonotype. This chain uses TRBV12-5 with TRBJ2-2, with D perhaps TRBD2 (5 bases). Trimming pared 2 bases from V and 5 bases from J, leaving 6 bases between. Germline values: CDR1 LGHNT, CDR2 FRNRAP. This CDR3 has 13 amino acids. In DNA, the CDR3 is TGTGCTAGTGGTTTGAGGGAGACCGGGGAGCTGTTTTTT. Translation gives CASGLRETGELFF.

On this clonotype: With a much larger clone just one base away, this may be a read error. The rearrangement joins TRBV28 to TRBJ2-7, with D perhaps TRBD1 or TRBD2 (5 bases each). Germline lookup yields CDR1 MDHEN and CDR2 SYDVKM. The CDR3 is 15 amino acids. Written as DNA, the CDR3 is TGTGCCAGCAGGACAGTTATGGGACCAGACTACGGGCAGTACTTC. This encodes CASRTVMGPDYGQYF.

This clonotype was observed at least ten times. The chain couples TRBV6-5 to TRBJ2-5; D call uncertain. V lost 4 bases, J lost 2 bases, and 14 bases lay in between. Germline V lookup: CDR1 MNHEY, CDR2 SVGAGI. There are 15 residues in the CDR3. DNA for the CDR3: TGTGCCAGCAGTTTCCTCCCGCAGGATCAAGAGACCCAGTACTTC. As protein: CASSFLPQDQETQYF.

J is TRBJ1-5 and V is TRBV4-1, with 7 positions matching TRBD1. The CDR3 spans 15 residues. J was trimmed by 2 bases and V by 4 bases; bases with no gene match: 5. Germline V gives CDR1 MGHRA, CDR2 YSYEKL. CDR3 nucleotides: TGCGCCAGCAGCCTTTACAGGGGCGGCAATCAGCCCCAGCATTTT. It translates to CASSLYRGGNQPQHF.

The chain combines TRBV2 with TRBJ2-5; D not resolved. V was cut by 1 base and J by 2 bases, with 11 bases left in between. Germline loops: CDR1 SNHLY, CDR2 FYNNEI. CDR3 size: 15 residues. The CDR3 bases are TGTGCCAGCAGTGAAGTTATCCTCTTACAAGAGACCCAGTACTTC. It yields the protein CASSEVILLQETQYF.

This clonotype was counted many times. The V call is TRBV6-1, the J call TRBJ2-2; D is possibly TRBD2 (6 bases). V gave up 5 bases and J gave up 1 base, with 8 bases separating them. Looked up from germline, CDR1 is MNHNS and CDR2 is SASEGT. This CDR3 has 14 residues. CDR3 sequence reads: CASSRGVNTGELFF. In DNA, the CDR3 is TGTGCCAGCAGTCGCGGGGTGAACACCGGGGAGCTGTTTTTT.

This clonotype was seen at least ten times. This chain links TRBV28 with TRBJ2-5; 8 bases align to TRBD1. V shed 1 base, J shed 4 bases, and the junction held 8 bases outside the gene matches. This CDR3 comprises 16 residues. Germline V gives CDR1 MDHEN, CDR2 SYDVKM. CDR3 amino acids: CASSLFRRGLRETQYF. Here the CDR3 DNA reads TGTGCCAGCAGTTTATTCCGCAGGGGGCTCCGAGAGACCCAGTACTTC.

Notes on this clonotype: A much more abundant neighbour one base away suggests this may be a read error. The chain links TRBV6-1 to TRBJ1-4; D not certain. The V end was cut by 3 bases, the J end by 0 bases, with 2 bases between. Germline CDR1 and CDR2: MNHNS and SASEGT. There are 13 residues in the CDR3. The CDR3 sequence: CASSDPTNEKLFF. The CDR3 nucleotides read TGTGCCAGCAGTGATCCAACTAATGAAAAACTGTTTTTT.

Ten or more counts support this clonotype. The rearrangement links TRBV28 to TRBJ2-5; TRBD2 matches at 9 bases. Per germline, CDR1 MDHEN and CDR2 SYDVKM. The CDR3 is 16 residues long. V dropped 5 bases and J dropped 4; count of bases not matched to a gene: 11. The CDR3 reads CASSGLAGVGRETQYF. Here the CDR3 DNA reads TGTGCCAGCAGTGGCTTAGCGGGAGTAGGTCGAGAGACCCAGTACTTC. The variable domain in full, completed from reference TRBV28 and TRBJ2-5, reads DVKVTQSSRYLVKRTGEKVFLECVQDMDHENMFWYRQDPGLGLRLIYFSYDVKMKEKGDIPEGYSVSREKKERFSLILESASTNQTSMYLCASSGLAGVGRETQYFGPGTRLLVL.

V gene TRBV28 combines with J gene TRBJ2-1, with TRBD2 identical over 10 bases. There are 13 residues in the CDR3. V lost 11 bases, J lost 7 bases, and 8 bases stayed unmatched. Germline V gene lookup returns CDR1 MDHEN and CDR2 SYDVKM. The CDR3 coding sequence is TGTGCCGCCAGCGGGAGGGCCCAGAATGAGCAGTTCTTC. Amino acid sequence: CAASGRAQNEQFF.

This chain's CDR3 is CASSLGASLRETQYF. DNA for the CDR3: TGTGCCAGCAGCTTAGGGGCTAGCCTACGGGAGACCCAGTACTTC. The V and J genes are TRBV7-9 and TRBJ2-5, with D maybe TRBD2 (5 bases). Trimming cost V 1 base and J 5 bases, with 14 bases left between them. CDR3 length equals 15 residues. In germline, CDR1 is SEHNR, CDR2 FQNEAQ (reference sequence).

This clonotype was seen at least ten times. V usage is TRBV19 and J usage is TRBJ2-5; the D is unclear. The CDR3 length is 15 residues. V dropped 8 bases and J dropped 5 bases, with 21 bases sitting between them. Per the germline V gene, CDR1 is LNHDA and CDR2 is SQIVND (reference sequence). The CDR3 here is CASGRLTDLMETQYF. The DNA of the CDR3 is TGTGCCAGTGGCCGACTCACCGACTTAATGGAGACCCAGTACTTC.

The gene calls are TRBV9 and TRBJ2-2, with D possibly TRBD1 on 6 matching bases. V was shortened by 0 bases and J by 0 bases, with 9 bases between the two germline ends. This CDR3 has 16 amino acids. Germline V gives CDR1 SGDLS, CDR2 YYNGEE. The chain's CDR3 is CASSVVGAPNTGELFF. The CDR3 DNA follows: TGTGCCAGCAGCGTAGTGGGGGCTCCGAACACCGGGGAGCTGTTTTTT. Full variable domain (rest looked up from reference TRBV9 and TRBJ2-2): DSGVTQTPKHLITATGQRVTLRCSPRSGDLSVYWYQQSLDQGLQFLIQYYNGEERAKGNILERFSAQQFPDLHSELNLSSLELGDSALYFCASSVVGAPNTGELFFGEGSRLTVL.

CDR3 coding DNA: TGCGCCAGCAGCCCCCTCGAGTACAGGCGACATGAAAAACTGTTTTTT. The encoded protein is CASSPLEYRRHEKLFF. The chain carries TRBV4-1 and TRBJ1-4; D is possibly TRBD1 (5 bases). Between the trimmed V and J ends, which lost 4 bases and 6 bases, there was a span of 18 bases. Germline V CDR1 and CDR2: MGHRA, YSYEKL. This CDR3 is 16 amino acids long.

This clonotype was seen only a few times. This chain links TRBV12-3 or TRBV12-4 with TRBJ1-2; 8 bases line up with TRBD1. Unmatched junction bases numbered 7, after V lost 5 bases and J lost 2 bases. The CDR3 length is 15 residues. The CDR3 nucleotides read TGTGCCAGCAGTGAAGGCTGGACAGGGAACTATGGCTACACCTTC. The encoded protein is CASSEGWTGNYGYTF.

This chain joins TRBV20-1 and TRBJ2-6; 8 positions agree with TRBD1. This CDR3 contains 19 residues. After removal of 0 bases from V and 0 bases from J, the junction contained 10 bases not matched to a gene. Germline-derived CDR1 and CDR2 are DFQATT and SNEGSKA (reference sequence). CDR3 DNA sequence: TGCAGTGCTAGAGATACGGACAGGGATAACCTCTCTGGGGCCAACGTCCTGACTTTC. Translating it yields CSARDTDRDNLSGANVLTF.